This is a list of T cell receptor beta chains from one sample in a study of blood T cell repertoires in COVID-19. Assay used: immunoSEQ multiplex PCR; TCRdb lists only in-frame clones, some missing. The sample includes some 94,000 clones, less than 90% of them seen just once. Sequencing input: peripheral blood. The receptor set was obtained from a man between 65 and 85 years old with active or convalescent COVID-19. Both conserved end residues are part of each CDR3. The D gene is left open where the match is weak. For some rows the clone size is stated as once, few or many, or as a class when expanded; others skip it.

size,length,V,J,D,DNA,CDR3
.,15,TRBV23-1,TRBJ2-5,TRBD2,TGCGCCAGCAGTCAACGACTAGCGCCACAAGAGACCCAGTACTTC,CASSQRLAPQETQYF
.,16,TRBV4-1,TRBJ2-2,TRBD1,TGCGCCAGCAGCCAAGGGACAGGGGGTATCACCGGGGAGCTGTTTTTT,CASSQGTGGITGELFF
.,18,TRBV27,TRBJ2-1,TRBD2,TGTGCCAGCAGTTTCCCGCCGATAGCGGGGGGGCACGACAATGAGCAGTTCTTC,CASSFPPIAGGHDNEQFF
.,14,TRBV5-1,TRBJ2-3,TRBD2,TGCGCCAGCAGCCCTCCTGGGGGGGCAGATACGCAGTATTTT,CASSPPGGADTQYF
.,12,TRBV18,TRBJ2-1,.,TGTGCCAGCTCATCACAGGGCGGGGAGCAGTTCTTC,CASSSQGGEQFF
.,15,TRBV28,TRBJ2-5,TRBD1,TGTGCCAGCAGGAAGGGACAGACCTTACAAGAGACCCAGTACTTC,CASRKGQTLQETQYF
.,15,TRBV19,TRBJ1-2,TRBD1,TGTGCCAGTAGTACCGGGACAGGGGGAAACTATGGCTACACCTTC,CASSTGTGGNYGYTF
.,14,TRBV19,TRBJ2-3,TRBD2,TGTGCCAGTAGCGCCGGGGGGATGTCAGATACGCAGTATTTT,CASSAGGMSDTQYF
.,13,TRBV27,TRBJ2-7,TRBD1,TGTGCCAGTGCGGACAGGAGCTCCTACGAGCAGTACTTC,CASADRSSYEQYF
.,15,TRBV30,TRBJ1-1,TRBD1,TGTGCCTGGAGTAGACGGACAGGGGGCTGGACTGAAGCTTTCTTT,CAWSRRTGGWTEAFF
once,17,TRBV6-2/TRBV6-3,TRBJ2-1,TRBD2,TGTGCCAGCAGTTACCCTCTAGCGGGGGGGCGGGACGGTTTGCAGTTCTTC,CASSYPLAGGRDGLQFF
.,15,TRBV18,TRBJ2-6,.,TGTGCCAGCTCACCTTTAGATTCTGGGGCCAACGTCCTGACTTTC,CASSPLDSGANVLTF
.,14,TRBV5-6,TRBJ2-5,.,TGTGCCAGCAGCTTGAATGGGCTCCAAGAGACCCAGTACTTC,CASSLNGLQETQYF
.,15,TRBV6-5,TRBJ2-7,TRBD1,TGTGCCAGCAGGGTTCCGACAGGGGGCGGGAACGAGCAGTACTTC,CASRVPTGGGNEQYF
.,15,TRBV30,TRBJ1-5,TRBD1,TGTGCCTGGAGTCTAAGGGACAGCCGCAATCAGCCCCAGCATTTT,CAWSLRDSRNQPQHF
once,13,TRBV6-5,TRBJ1-1,.,TGTGCCTCGGGGGGGGCGTCGGGTGATGGAGCTTTCTTT,CASGGASGDGAFF
.,15,TRBV6-6,TRBJ1-5,.,TGTGCCAGCCGAGTAGGGGGTAATAGCAATCAGCCCCAGCATTTT,CASRVGGNSNQPQHF
.,16,TRBV3-1/TRBV3-2,TRBJ2-7,TRBD1,TGTGCCAGCACTAAGACCGGGACAGGGGGCTACTACGAGCAGTACTTC,CASTKTGTGGYYEQYF
.,17,TRBV5-1,TRBJ2-5,TRBD2,TGCGCCAGCAGCCCGGGACTAGCGGGGGCTCCACAAGAGACCCAGTACTTC,CASSPGLAGAPQETQYF
.,14,TRBV24-1,TRBJ2-3,TRBD1,TGTGCCACCAGTGAGCCGACAGGGGCAGATACGCAGTATTTT,CATSEPTGADTQYF
.,15,TRBV2,TRBJ1-5,TRBD1,TGTGCCAGCAGCGAACTCTGGACAGGGGAAGGATCCCAGCATTTT,CASSELWTGEGSQHF
once,14,TRBV12-5,TRBJ2-3,TRBD1,TGTGCTAGTGGCCCGACAGGGGGCACAGATACGCAGTATTTT,CASGPTGGTDTQYF
.,16,TRBV27,TRBJ1-6,TRBD1,TGTGCCAGCAGTGCTACTGGACAGGGAGATAATTCACCCCTCCACTTT,CASSATGQGDNSPLHF
.,14,TRBV6-6,TRBJ1-1,.,TGTGCCAGCAGTTACCAGGGGAGCAACACTGAAGCTTTCTTT,CASSYQGSNTEAFF
.,13,TRBV5-1,TRBJ1-1,.,TGCGCCAGCAGCTCAGGGCCCCGAACTGAAGCTTTCTTT,CASSSGPRTEAFF
.,14,TRBV20-1,TRBJ1-2,.,TGCAGTGCTAGTAGCTCCGCACCGTTCTATGGCTACACCTTC,CSASSSAPFYGYTF
.,14,TRBV9,TRBJ1-5,.,TGTGCCAGCAGCGTAAACGTTGGAGGTCAGCCCCAGCATTTT,CASSVNVGGQPQHF
.,16,TRBV3-1/TRBV3-2,TRBJ2-7,TRBD1,TGTGCCAGCAGCCAAGAGGTGGGACAGGGGGCGGGTGAGCAGTACTTC,CASSQEVGQGAGEQYF
once,17,TRBV4-1,TRBJ2-3,.,TGCGCCAGCAGCCAAGAAGTCCCGATAAGCTTCACAGATACGCAGTATTTT,CASSQEVPISFTDTQYF
once,16,TRBV19,TRBJ2-3,TRBD2,TGTGCCAGTAGTGATAGCGGGGGGGCCGGCACAGATACGCAGTATTTT,CASSDSGGAGTDTQYF
.,12,TRBV29-1,TRBJ2-5,TRBD2,TGCAGCGTTGCGACTAGCGAAGAGACCCAGTACTTC,CSVATSEETQYF
.,17,TRBV28,TRBJ1-2,.,TGTGCCAGCAGCGAATGGGGGGGGGCTCCCCGCGTAGATGGCTACACCTTC,CASSEWGGAPRVDGYTF
.,15,TRBV5-1,TRBJ2-3,TRBD2,TGCGCCAGCAGCTTCACCGGGACTAACACAGATACGCAGTATTTT,CASSFTGTNTDTQYF
.,14,TRBV5-1,TRBJ2-5,TRBD1,TGCGCCAGCAGCCCTCGACAGGGGGCAGAGACCCAGTACTTC,CASSPRQGAETQYF
.,13,TRBV6-6,TRBJ1-5,.,TGTGCCAGCAGTTACTCGAGAGATCAGCCCCAGCATTTT,CASSYSRDQPQHF
.,17,TRBV28,TRBJ2-1,TRBD2,TGTGCCAGCACACAGCCCGGGACTAGCGGGGGCCGGGGGGAGCAGTTCTTC,CASTQPGTSGGRGEQFF
.,13,TRBV2,TRBJ1-2,.,TGTGCCAGCAGTCGCCAGGCCGTGTATGGCTACACCTTC,CASSRQAVYGYTF
.,14,TRBV7-9,TRBJ1-5,.,TGTGCCAGCAGCCCAGATGTGGGCAATCAGCCCCAGCATTTT,CASSPDVGNQPQHF
.,16,TRBV7-2,TRBJ2-5,TRBD2,TGTGCCAGCAGCTTGGGACTAGTTAGGAATCAAGAGACCCAGTACTTC,CASSLGLVRNQETQYF
.,11,TRBV10-3,TRBJ2-1,.,TGTGCCGCCCAGGGCTACAATGAGCAGTTCTTC,CAAQGYNEQFF
.,12,TRBV19,TRBJ2-4,.,TGTGCCAGTAGCTTATCCTCGGACATTCAGTACTTC,CASSLSSDIQYF
few,14,TRBV7-8,TRBJ1-4,TRBD1,TGTGCCAGCAGTATGCCGGGACAGGGTAAAAAACTGTTTTTT,CASSMPGQGKKLFF
.,13,TRBV28,TRBJ1-1,.,TGTGCCAGCGACACCCGCATGAACACTGAAGCTTTCTTT,CASDTRMNTEAFF
.,16,TRBV5-5,TRBJ2-1,TRBD2,TGTGCCAGCAGCAGGCCGGGCGGGGGGACTTACAATGAGCAGTTCTTC,CASSRPGGGTYNEQFF
.,14,TRBV6-1,TRBJ1-1,.,TGTGCCAGCAGTGAGGGTACAGCGAACACTGAAGCTTTCTTT,CASSEGTANTEAFF
.,16,TRBV3-1/TRBV3-2,TRBJ1-1,.,TGTGCCAGCAGCCACTGGATCGGTGGAAGCGGCACTGAAGCTTTCTTT,CASSHWIGGSGTEAFF
.,15,TRBV6-5,TRBJ2-1,TRBD2,TGTGCCAGCAGCCGGGGACTAGCGGGGGTAAATGAGCAGTTCTTC,CASSRGLAGVNEQFF
.,16,TRBV14,TRBJ2-2,TRBD2,TGTGCCAGCAGCCCCACAACGGGGGGAAACACCGGGGAGCTGTTTTTT,CASSPTTGGNTGELFF
.,14,TRBV2,TRBJ1-1,.,TGTGCCAGCAGTGCGGTGGGCTTAAACACTGAAGCTTTCTTT,CASSAVGLNTEAFF
.,15,TRBV19,TRBJ1-1,TRBD1,TGTGCCAGTAGTATATACGCAGGGGGCGGCACTGAAGCTTTCTTT,CASSIYAGGGTEAFF